This T cell receptor beta chain was sequenced during a study of T cell responses to AZD1222 COVID-19 vaccine. Study results and caveats: It was only after the peak T cell response that any repertoires were sampled. Vaccine-related CD4 TCRs covered spike, predominating at 160-218 and 743-854.

Concerning this clone itself: No antigen is known for it.

The V end was cut by 5 bases, the J end by 5 bases, with 16 bases between. Germline V gene lookup returns CDR1 KGHSH and CDR2 LQKENI. This CDR3 comprises 16 residues. Some clones are missing from TCRdb's copy, which holds only in-frame ones; the method was immunoSEQ multiplex PCR. This table holds about 150,000 clones, roughly 90% found once. This specimen was peripheral blood, taken on day 0 of AZD1222 vaccination. The genes are TRBV18 and TRBJ1-6; the D is unclear. The TCR sequence derives from an adult in good health. The CDR3 sequence: CASSFTGRRDNSPLHF. CDR3 sequence (DNA): TGTGCCAGCTCATTCACTGGACGCCGAGATAATTCACCCCTCCACTTT.